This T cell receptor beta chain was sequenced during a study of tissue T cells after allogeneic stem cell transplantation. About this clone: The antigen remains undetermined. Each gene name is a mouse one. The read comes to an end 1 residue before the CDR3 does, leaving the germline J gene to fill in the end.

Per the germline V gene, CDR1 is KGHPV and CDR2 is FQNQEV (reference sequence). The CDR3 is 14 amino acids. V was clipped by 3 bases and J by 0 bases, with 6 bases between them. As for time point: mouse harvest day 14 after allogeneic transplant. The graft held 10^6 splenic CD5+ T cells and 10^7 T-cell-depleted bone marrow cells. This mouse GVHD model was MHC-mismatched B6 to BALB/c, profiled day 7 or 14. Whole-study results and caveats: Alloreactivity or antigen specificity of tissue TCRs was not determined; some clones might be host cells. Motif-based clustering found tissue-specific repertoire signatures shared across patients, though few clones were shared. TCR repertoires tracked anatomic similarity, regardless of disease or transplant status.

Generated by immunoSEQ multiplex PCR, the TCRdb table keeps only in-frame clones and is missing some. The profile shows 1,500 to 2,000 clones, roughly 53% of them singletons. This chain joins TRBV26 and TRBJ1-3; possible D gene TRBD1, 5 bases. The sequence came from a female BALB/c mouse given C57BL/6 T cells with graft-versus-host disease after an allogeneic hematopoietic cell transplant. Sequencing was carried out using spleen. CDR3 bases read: TGTGCCAGCAGTCTAGGGGATTCTGGAAATACGCTCTAT. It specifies CASSLGDSGNTLY. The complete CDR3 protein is CASSLGDSGNTLYF.